A single sample is the source of the 21 T cell receptor beta chains below, sequenced in a study of early T cells in non-severe SARS-CoV-2 infection. MiXCR was run by TCRdb on the 5' RACE reads, yielding one entry per CDR3 protein. This sample has 30,000 to 35,000 distinct CDR3 sequences, with 3.5% to 5% found just once. Sequencing was done on a sample of whole blood. The receptors were gathered from an adult who was a healthcare worker with PCR-confirmed SARS-CoV-2 infection or an uninfected control (not recorded which).

This clonotype has a handful of counts. V and J are TRBV28 and TRBJ2-5; possible D gene TRBD1, 6 bases. Trimming took 11 bases from V and 5 from J, leaving 15 bases between them. This CDR3 has 12 amino acids. CDR1 is MDHEN, CDR2 SYDVKM, per germline. For the CDR3, the DNA is TGTGCCGGCAAGACAGGTTCTGAGACCCAGTACTTC. Its protein product is CAGKTGSETQYF.

In its sample, this clonotype was seen many times. The gene calls are TRBV9 and TRBJ2-7, with TRBD1 matching over 7 bases. From germline, CDR1 is SGDLS and CDR2 YYNGEE. This CDR3 is built from 15 residues. The J segment lost 2 bases and the V segment lost 1 base, leaving 6 bases of the junction unmatched. The CDR3 loop is CASSVHGQGAYEQYF. CDR3 DNA: TGTGCCAGCAGCGTACATGGTCAGGGGGCCTACGAGCAGTACTTC.

This clonotype was detected ten times or more. This rearrangement joins TRBV11-1 to TRBJ1-1; no definite D call. Trimming cost V 1 base and J 5 bases, with 8 bases left between them. The CDR3 is 13 residues long. Germline V gene data show CDR1 as SGHAT and CDR2 as FQDESV (reference sequence). In DNA, the CDR3 is TGTGCCAGCAGCTTAGTAGGTACAACTGAAGCTTTCTTT. This translates into CASSLVGTTEAFF. Full variable domain (rest looked up from reference TRBV11-1 and TRBJ1-1): EAEVAQSPRYKITEKSQAVAFWCDPISGHATLYWYRQILGQGPELLVQFQDESVVDDSQLPKDRFSAERLKGVDSTLKIQPAELGDSAMYLCASSLVGTTEAFFGQGTRLTVV.

This clonotype was seen more than once but under ten times. The chain uses TRBV30 and TRBJ1-2; D is unclear. Germline V gene data show CDR1 as GTSNPN and CDR2 as SVGIG (reference sequence). Deletions cut 2 bases from V and 6 bases from J, with 16 bases between. There are 14 residues in the CDR3. CDR3 sequence: CAWSIDEGFNGYTF. The CDR3 coding sequence is TGTGCCTGGAGTATAGACGAGGGTTTCAATGGCTACACCTTC.

This clonotype was detected a few times. The rearrangement uses TRBV11-2 and TRBJ2-7; a weak D match, TRBD1 (6 bases). V was pared by 5 bases and J by 5 bases, with 16 bases between. Germline CDR1 SGHAT, CDR2 FQNNGV. The CDR3 totals 14 residues. In nucleotides, the CDR3 is TGTGCCAGCAGCCCACGGGACACCCGGAACGAGCAGTACTTC. The encoded protein is CASSPRDTRNEQYF.

In its sample, this clonotype was seen many times. This chain uses TRBV7-9 with TRBJ2-2; 9 bases fit TRBD1. Trimming took 2 bases from V and 4 from J; bases not matched to a gene: 8. CDR3 size: 17 residues. Germline values: CDR1 SEHNR, CDR2 FQNEAQ (reference sequence). This CDR3 reads CASSLRGTGRSTGELFF. In DNA, the CDR3 is TGTGCCAGCAGCTTACGTGGGACAGGGAGGAGCACCGGGGAGCTGTTTTTT.

This clonotype occurred many times. The V call is TRBV6-5, the J call TRBJ1-5; D perhaps matches TRBD1 (5 bases). Germline CDR1 is MNHEY and CDR2 is SVGAGI. The CDR3 contains 15 residues. V lost 6 bases and J 0 bases, leaving 12 bases between the germline ends. This CDR3 reads CASRIRVYSNQPQHF. The CDR3 DNA reads TGTGCCAGCAGGATCAGGGTTTATAGCAATCAGCCCCAGCATTTT.

This clonotype has a count of ten or more. The chain recombines TRBV30 with TRBJ2-7; the D gene is possibly TRBD2 (6 bases). The CDR3 totals 12 residues. CDR1 and CDR2 from the germline V gene are GTSNPN and SVGIG (reference sequence). The V gene lost 1 base and the J gene lost 4 bases, with 8 bases spanning the gap. Here the CDR3 reads CAWSGRAYEQYF. CDR3 DNA sequence: TGTGCCTGGAGTGGGAGGGCTTACGAGCAGTACTTC.

This clonotype was seen repeatedly, ten times or more. J is TRBJ2-4 and V is TRBV6-2 or TRBV6-3, with D maybe TRBD1 (5 bases). CDR1 MNHEY and CDR2 SVGEGT come from the germline V gene. The length of the CDR3 is 16 residues. The V gene lost 2 bases and the J gene lost 5 bases, with 16 bases spanning the gap. CDR3 DNA: TGTGCCAGCAGTTACGATGGGGCGCGCCCCCAAAACATTCAGTACTTC. Its protein product is CASSYDGARPQNIQYF.

The V and J genes are TRBV7-8 and TRBJ2-5, with 10 bases identical to TRBD1. Germline V gene data show CDR1 as SGHVS and CDR2 as FQNEAQ. The CDR3 runs 16 residues. V lost 4 bases to trimming and J lost 1 base; unmatched junction nucleotides: 6. CDR3 nucleotide sequence: TGTGCCAGCAGCTGGGCCGGACAGGGGGGCCAAGAGACCCAGTACTTC. Its translation is CASSWAGQGGQETQYF.

Ten or more counts support this clonotype. This chain connects TRBV19 to TRBJ2-7; 7 positions match TRBD1. This CDR3 has 14 residues. V dropped 6 bases and J dropped 0; count of bases not matched to a gene: 5. The germline V gene encodes CDR1 LNHDA and CDR2 SQIVND (reference sequence). The CDR3 DNA reads as TGTGCCAGTAGGACACAGGGGAGCTCCTACGAGCAGTACTTC. Its translation: CASRTQGSSYEQYF. The variable domain in full, with the rest retrieved from reference TRBV19 and TRBJ2-7, is DGGITQSPKYLFRKEGQNVTLSCEQNLNHDAMYWYRQDPGQGLRLIYYSQIVNDFQKGDIAEGYSVSREKKESFPLTVTSAQKNPTAFYLCASRTQGSSYEQYFGPGTRLTVT.

This clonotype was detected many times. The chain is built from TRBV2 and TRBJ1-2; the D gene is possibly TRBD1 (6 bases). V was clipped by 2 bases and J by 7 bases, with 26 bases between them. The germline gives CDR1 SNHLY, CDR2 FYNNEI. This CDR3 has 18 amino acids. Here the CDR3 reads CASSEPVLYRDTGFGYTF. The CDR3 region has the DNA TGTGCCAGCAGTGAACCAGTTCTATACCGGGACACGGGCTTTGGCTACACCTTC. Full variable domain (outside the CDR3, taken from reference TRBV2 and TRBJ1-2): EPEVTQTPSHQVTQMGQEVILRCVPISNHLYFYWYRQILGQKVEFLVSFYNNEISEKSEIFDDQFSVERPDGSNFTLKIRSTKLEDSAMYFCASSEPVLYRDTGFGYTFGSGTRLTVV.

The V call is TRBV20-1, the J call TRBJ2-3; 7 bases map to TRBD2. Germline V lookup: CDR1 DFQATT, CDR2 SNEGSKA (reference sequence). This CDR3 is 18 amino acids long. The J segment lost 2 bases and the V segment lost 3 bases, leaving 17 bases of the junction unmatched. The CDR3 spells CSASGILGGRGTTDTQYF. CDR3 coding DNA: TGCAGTGCTAGTGGTATTCTAGGCGGGAGAGGTACCACAGATACGCAGTATTTT.

The chain couples TRBV2 to TRBJ2-2, with D hard to call. V lost 6 bases to trimming and J lost 4 bases, with 9 bases between them. This CDR3 has 13 amino acids. Germline V gene sequence: CDR1 SNHLY, CDR2 FYNNEI. The chain's CDR3 is CASRLTLTGELFF. CDR3 nucleotide sequence: TGTGCCAGCAGGCTGACCCTCACCGGGGAGCTGTTTTTT.

The sample holds many counts of this clonotype. CDR3 sequence reads: CASRRGQSLLYEQYF. The CDR3 DNA reads as TGCGCCAGCAGGAGGGGACAGTCCCTTTTATACGAGCAGTACTTC. The chain couples TRBV4-1 to TRBJ2-7; 7 nucleotides agree with TRBD1. V shed 6 bases and J 4 bases; nucleotides not matched to a gene: 12. The CDR3 runs 15 residues. Germline V gene sequence: CDR1 MGHRA, CDR2 YSYEKL.

This clonotype came up many times. The V gene is TRBV11-2, the J gene TRBJ2-2, with TRBD2 matching 8 bases. CDR1 is SGHAT, CDR2 FQNNGV, per germline. V shed 5 bases, J shed 6 bases, and the junction held 11 bases outside the gene matches. The CDR3 has 16 residues. In nucleotides, the CDR3 is TGTGCCAGCAGCCAACCGACTAGCGTGATCCCCGGGGAGCTGTTTTTT. The encoded protein is CASSQPTSVIPGELFF.

This clonotype was picked up many times. This rearrangement joins TRBV7-2 to TRBJ2-7; D is unresolved. Germline V CDR1 and CDR2: SGHTA, FQGNSA. The CDR3 is 12 amino acids. V was trimmed by 1 base and J by 6 bases, leaving 7 bases between them. The CDR3 DNA is TGTGCCAGCAGCTTAGGAGTAGCCGAGCAGTACTTC. Residues: CASSLGVAEQYF.

In this sample, this clonotype turned up many times. The chain couples TRBV11-3 to TRBJ2-1; 11 bases are shared with TRBD2. With V trimmed by 6 bases and J by 8 bases, 9 bases remained unmatched. CDR1 and CDR2 from the germline V gene are SGHNT and YENEEA. This CDR3 has 15 residues. As DNA, the CDR3 is TGTGCCAGCAGTTTTCTAGCGGGGGGAATGGATGAGCAGTTCTTC. Its translation: CASSFLAGGMDEQFF. The variable domain in full, completed from reference TRBV11-3 and TRBJ2-1, reads EAGVVQSPRYKIIEKKQPVAFWCNPISGHNTLYWYLQNLGQGPELLIRYENEEAVDDSQLPKDRFSAERLKGVDSTLKIQPAELGDSAVYLCASSFLAGGMDEQFFGPGTRLTVL.

This clonotype was counted many times. This chain joins TRBV28 and TRBJ2-7; D perhaps matches TRBD1 (5 bases). The CDR3 runs 16 residues. Trimming shortened V by 5 bases and J by 5 bases, and 22 bases separated the two germline ends. Germline V gene data show CDR1 as MDHEN and CDR2 as SYDVKM. CDR3: CASSRPSRWKGDEQYF. The DNA for the CDR3 is TGTGCCAGCAGTCGACCGTCCCGTTGGAAAGGGGACGAGCAGTACTTC.

This clonotype occurred many times. The chain joins TRBV29-1 to TRBJ2-7; D possibly corresponds to TRBD2 (6 bases). Between the trimmed V and J ends, which lost 7 bases and 3 bases, there was a span of 16 bases. Germline-derived CDR1 and CDR2 are SQVTM and ANQGSEA. The CDR3 totals 13 residues. In nucleotides, the CDR3 is TGCAGCGCGGGAGAAAGGGCCGGCTACGAGCAGTACTTC. Translating gives CSAGERAGYEQYF.

The sample holds many counts of this clonotype. The CDR3 loop is CSVGWDSNQPQHF. For the CDR3, the DNA is TGCAGCGTTGGTTGGGATAGCAATCAGCCCCAGCATTTT. The V call is TRBV29-1, the J call TRBJ1-5; D is unclear. V gave up 4 bases and J gave up 0 bases, with 7 bases separating them. The CDR3 runs 13 residues. CDR1 and CDR2 (germline): SQVTM, ANQGSEA.